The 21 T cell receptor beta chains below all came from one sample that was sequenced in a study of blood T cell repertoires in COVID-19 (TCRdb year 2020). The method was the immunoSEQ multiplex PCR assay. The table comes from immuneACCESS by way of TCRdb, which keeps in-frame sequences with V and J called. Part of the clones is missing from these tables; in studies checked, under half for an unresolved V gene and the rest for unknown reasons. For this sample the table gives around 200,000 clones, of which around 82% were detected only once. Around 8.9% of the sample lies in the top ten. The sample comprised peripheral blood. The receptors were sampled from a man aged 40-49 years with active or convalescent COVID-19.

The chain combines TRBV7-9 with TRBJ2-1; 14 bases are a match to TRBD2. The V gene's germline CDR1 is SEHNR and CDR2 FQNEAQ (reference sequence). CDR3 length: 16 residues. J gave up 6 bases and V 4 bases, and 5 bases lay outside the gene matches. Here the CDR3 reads CASSWGTSGSSNEQFF. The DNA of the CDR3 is TGTGCCAGCAGCTGGGGGACTAGCGGGAGTAGCAATGAGCAGTTCTTC.

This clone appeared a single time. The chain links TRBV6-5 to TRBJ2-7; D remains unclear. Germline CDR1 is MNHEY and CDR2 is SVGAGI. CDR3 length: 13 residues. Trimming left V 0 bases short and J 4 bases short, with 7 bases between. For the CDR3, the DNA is TGTGCCAGCAGTTACTCGGCAGGATACGAGCAGTACTTC. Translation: CASSYSAGYEQYF.

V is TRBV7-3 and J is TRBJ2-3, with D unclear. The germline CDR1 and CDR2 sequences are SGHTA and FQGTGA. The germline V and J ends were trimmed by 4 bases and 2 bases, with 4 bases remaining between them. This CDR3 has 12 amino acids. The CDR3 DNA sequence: TGTGCCAGCAGCTCCAACACAGATACGCAGTATTTT. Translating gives CASSSNTDTQYF.

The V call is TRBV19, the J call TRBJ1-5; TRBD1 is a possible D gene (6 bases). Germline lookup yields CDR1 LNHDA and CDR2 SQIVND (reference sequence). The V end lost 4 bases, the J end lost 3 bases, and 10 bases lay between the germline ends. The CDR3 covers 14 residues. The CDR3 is CASSKTGINQPQHF. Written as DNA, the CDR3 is TGTGCCAGTAGTAAAACAGGGATCAATCAGCCCCAGCATTTT.

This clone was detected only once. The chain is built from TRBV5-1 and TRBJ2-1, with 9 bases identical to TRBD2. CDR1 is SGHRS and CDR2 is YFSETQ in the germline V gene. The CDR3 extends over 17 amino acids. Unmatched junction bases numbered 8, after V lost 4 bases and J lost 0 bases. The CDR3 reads CASSPGLARSSYNEQFF. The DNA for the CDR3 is TGCGCCAGCAGCCCTGGACTAGCGCGGAGCTCCTACAATGAGCAGTTCTTC.

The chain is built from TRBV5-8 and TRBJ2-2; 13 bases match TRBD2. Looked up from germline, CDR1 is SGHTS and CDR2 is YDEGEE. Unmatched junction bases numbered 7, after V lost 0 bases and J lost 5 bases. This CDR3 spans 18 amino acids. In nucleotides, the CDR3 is TGTGCCAGCAGCTTGGGGCGGTGGACTAGCGGGGGAACCGGGGAGCTGTTTTTT. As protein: CASSLGRWTSGGTGELFF.

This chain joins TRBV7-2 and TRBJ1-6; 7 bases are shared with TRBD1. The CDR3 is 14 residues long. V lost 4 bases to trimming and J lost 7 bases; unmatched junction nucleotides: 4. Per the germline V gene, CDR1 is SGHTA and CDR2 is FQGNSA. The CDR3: CASSSGQLNSPLHF. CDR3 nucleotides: TGTGCCAGCAGCTCGGGACAGTTGAATTCACCCCTCCACTTT.

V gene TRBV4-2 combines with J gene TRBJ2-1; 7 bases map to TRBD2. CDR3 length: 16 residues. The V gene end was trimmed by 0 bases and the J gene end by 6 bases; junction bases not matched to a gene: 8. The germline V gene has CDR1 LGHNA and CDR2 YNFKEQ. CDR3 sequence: CASSQEGGRGFNEQFF. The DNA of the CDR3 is TGTGCCAGCAGCCAAGAAGGTGGGAGGGGCTTCAATGAGCAGTTCTTC.

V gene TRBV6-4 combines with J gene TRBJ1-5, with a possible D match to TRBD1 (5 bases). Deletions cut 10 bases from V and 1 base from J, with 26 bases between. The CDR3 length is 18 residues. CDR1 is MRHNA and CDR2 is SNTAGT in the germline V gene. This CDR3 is CATHPVVTSEGSNQPQHF. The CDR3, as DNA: TGTGCCACACATCCCGTCGTGACTAGCGAGGGGAGCAATCAGCCCCAGCATTTT.

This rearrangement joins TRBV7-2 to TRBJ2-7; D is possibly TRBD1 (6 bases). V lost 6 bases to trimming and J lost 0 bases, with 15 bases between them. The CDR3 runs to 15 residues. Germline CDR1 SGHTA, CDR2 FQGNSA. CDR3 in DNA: TGTGCCAGCAGTTGCTGGACAGCTTGCTCCTACGAGCAGTACTTC. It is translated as CASSCWTACSYEQYF. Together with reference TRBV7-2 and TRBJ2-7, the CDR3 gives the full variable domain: GAGVSQSPSNKVTEKGKDVELRCDPISGHTALYWYRQSLGQGLEFLIYFQGNSAPDKSGLPSDRFSAERTGGSVSTLTIQRTQQEDSAVYLCASSCWTACSYEQYFGPGTRLTVT.

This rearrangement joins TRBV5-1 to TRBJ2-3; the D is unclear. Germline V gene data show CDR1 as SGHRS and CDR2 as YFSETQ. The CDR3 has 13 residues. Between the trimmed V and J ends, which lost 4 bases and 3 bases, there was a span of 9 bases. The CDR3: CASSQTKTDTQYF. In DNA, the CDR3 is TGCGCCAGCAGCCAGACAAAGACAGATACGCAGTATTTT.

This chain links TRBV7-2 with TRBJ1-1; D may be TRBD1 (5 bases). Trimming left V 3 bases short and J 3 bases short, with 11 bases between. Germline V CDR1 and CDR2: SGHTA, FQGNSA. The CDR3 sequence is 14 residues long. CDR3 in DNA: TGTGCCAGCAGCTTCGCAGGGAGGGACACTGAAGCTTTCTTT. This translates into CASSFAGRDTEAFF.

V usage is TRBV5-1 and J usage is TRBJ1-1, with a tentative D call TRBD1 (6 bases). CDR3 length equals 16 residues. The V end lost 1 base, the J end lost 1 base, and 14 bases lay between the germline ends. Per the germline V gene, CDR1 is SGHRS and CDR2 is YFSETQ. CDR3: CASSLFPGTPNTEAFF. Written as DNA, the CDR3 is TGCGCCAGCAGCTTGTTTCCCGGGACACCGAACACTGAAGCTTTCTTT.

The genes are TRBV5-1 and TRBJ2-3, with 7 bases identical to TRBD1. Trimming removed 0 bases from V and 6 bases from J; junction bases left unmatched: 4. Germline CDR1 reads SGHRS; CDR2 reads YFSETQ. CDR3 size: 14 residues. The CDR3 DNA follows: TGCGCCAGCAGCTTGGGGGACAGTTCGGATACGCAGTATTTT. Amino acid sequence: CASSLGDSSDTQYF.

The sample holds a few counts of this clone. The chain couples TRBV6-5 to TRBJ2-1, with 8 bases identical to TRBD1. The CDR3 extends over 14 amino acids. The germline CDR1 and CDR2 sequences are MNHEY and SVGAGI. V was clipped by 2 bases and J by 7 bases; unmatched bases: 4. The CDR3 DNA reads TGTGCCAGCAGTTACCGGGACAGGCCGAATGAGCAGTTCTTC. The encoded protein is CASSYRDRPNEQFF.

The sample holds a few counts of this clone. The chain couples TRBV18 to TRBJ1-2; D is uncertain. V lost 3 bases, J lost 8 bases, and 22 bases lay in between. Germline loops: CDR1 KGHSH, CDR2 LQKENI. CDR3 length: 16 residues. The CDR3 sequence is CASSPDLFQVAGGYTF. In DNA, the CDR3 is TGTGCCAGCTCACCCGACCTATTTCAGGTCGCGGGGGGCTACACCTTC.

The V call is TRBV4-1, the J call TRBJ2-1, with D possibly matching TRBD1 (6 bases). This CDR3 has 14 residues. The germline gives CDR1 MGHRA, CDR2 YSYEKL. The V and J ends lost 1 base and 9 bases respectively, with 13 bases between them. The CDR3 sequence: CASSQVYRVGEQFF. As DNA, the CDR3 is TGCGCCAGCAGCCAAGTGTACAGGGTCGGTGAGCAGTTCTTC.

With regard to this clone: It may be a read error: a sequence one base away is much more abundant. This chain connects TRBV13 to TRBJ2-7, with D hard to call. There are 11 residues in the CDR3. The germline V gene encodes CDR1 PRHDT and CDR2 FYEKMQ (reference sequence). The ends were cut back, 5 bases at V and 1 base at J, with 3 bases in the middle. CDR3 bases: TGTGCCAGCAGCCATTCCTACGAGCAGTACTTC. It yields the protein CASSHSYEQYF. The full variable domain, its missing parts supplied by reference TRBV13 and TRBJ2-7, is AAGVIQSPRHLIKEKRETATLKCYPIPRHDTVYWYQQGPGQDPQFLISFYEKMQSDKGSIPDRFSAQQFSDYHSELNMSSLELGDSALYFCASSHSYEQYFGPGTRLTVT.

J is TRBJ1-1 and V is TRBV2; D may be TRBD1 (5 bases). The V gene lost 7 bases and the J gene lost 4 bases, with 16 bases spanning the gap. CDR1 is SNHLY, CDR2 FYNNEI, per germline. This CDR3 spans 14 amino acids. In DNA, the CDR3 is TGTGCCAGCACTCCAGAGGGCGGGGGCACTGAAGCTTTCTTT. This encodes CASTPEGGGTEAFF.

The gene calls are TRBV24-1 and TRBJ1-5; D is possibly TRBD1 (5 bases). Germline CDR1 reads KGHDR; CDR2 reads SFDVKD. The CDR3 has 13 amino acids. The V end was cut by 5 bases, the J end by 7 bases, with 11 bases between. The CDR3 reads CATSGQGHQPQHF. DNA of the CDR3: TGTGCCACCAGTGGGCAGGGCCACCAGCCCCAGCATTTT.

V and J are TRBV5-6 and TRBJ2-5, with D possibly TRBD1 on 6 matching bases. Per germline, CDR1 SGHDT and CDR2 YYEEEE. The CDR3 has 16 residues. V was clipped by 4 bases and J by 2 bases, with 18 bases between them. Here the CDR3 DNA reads TGTGCCAGCAGCACAGGGCCGGGACGGATACAAGAGACCCAGTACTTC. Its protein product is CASSTGPGRIQETQYF.